Listed below are T cell receptor beta chains from one sample, sequenced in a study of graft-versus-host responses after intestinal transplantation. No antigens are known for them. Method: immunoSEQ multiplex PCR; TCRdb's copy keeps in-frame clones and lacks some. Counted here are some 140,000 clones, 92% occurring once; the ten biggest clones make up 0.19%. The sequencing used unstimulated CD4+ T cells sorted from spleen or lymph node cells, collected before intestinal transplant. The receptors were gathered from a human donor who received an intestinal transplant. Each CDR3 is given with its conserved first and last residue. D genes are given only for firm matches. Clone size is given for some rows only: seen once, a few or many times, or a class if the clone is expanded.

d_gene,j_gene,v_gene,abundance,CDR3aa,CDR3nt
TRBD2,TRBJ2-5,TRBV11-2,-,CASRIGLAGEETQYF,TGTGCCAGCAGGATTGGACTAGCGGGAGAGGAGACCCAGTACTTC
-,TRBJ2-1,TRBV2,-,CASTKGPYNEQFF,TGTGCCAGCACTAAGGGCCCCTACAATGAGCAGTTCTTC
-,TRBJ2-6,TRBV7-9,-,CASSLGLGTGANVLTF,TGTGCCAGCAGCTTAGGGTTAGGCACTGGGGCCAACGTCCTGACTTTC
TRBD2,TRBJ2-7,TRBV5-1,-,CASSQGLESRYEQYF,TGCGCCAGCAGCCAGGGACTAGAGTCCCGCTACGAGCAGTACTTC
-,TRBJ2-5,TRBV4-3,-,CASSQGSSSETQYF,TGCGCCAGCAGCCAAGGATCTAGCTCAGAGACCCAGTACTTC
-,TRBJ1-5,TRBV6-6,-,CASSYPLTQPQHF,TGTGCCAGCAGTTACCCCCTAACCCAGCCCCAGCATTTT
-,TRBJ2-5,TRBV7-3,-,CASSPGWGALARETQYF,TGTGCCAGCAGCCCGGGGTGGGGCGCTTTGGCCCGGGAGACCCAGTACTTC
-,TRBJ2-7,TRBV2,-,CASSERLALYEQYF,TGTGCCAGCAGTGAGAGACTGGCGCTCTACGAGCAGTACTTC
TRBD2,TRBJ2-7,TRBV5-1,-,CASSTGLAGGSEQYF,TGCGCCAGCAGCACCGGACTAGCGGGAGGTTCCGAGCAGTACTTC
-,TRBJ1-1,TRBV7-2,-,CASSFGRLNTEAFF,TGTGCCAGCAGCTTCGGCAGGCTGAACACTGAAGCTTTCTTT
TRBD2,TRBJ2-1,TRBV29-1,-,CSGTSGPYNEQFF,TGCAGCGGTACTAGCGGGCCTTACAATGAGCAGTTCTTC
TRBD1,TRBJ1-5,TRBV5-8,-,CASSVQGLQPQHF,TGTGCCAGCAGCGTACAGGGGCTACAGCCCCAGCATTTT
-,TRBJ1-1,TRBV19,-,CASSPNTEAFF,TGTGCCAGTAGTCCAAACACTGAAGCTTTCTTT
-,TRBJ1-2,TRBV5-5,-,CASSLAGKTYGYTF,TGTGCCAGCAGCTTGGCCGGGAAGACCTATGGCTACACCTTC
-,TRBJ2-2,TRBV6-1,-,CASRPPTGELFF,TGTGCCAGCAGGCCCCCCACCGGGGAGCTGTTTTTT
-,TRBJ1-1,TRBV27,-,CASSSGTGQEAFF,TGTGCCAGCAGTTCCGGCACCGGACAGGAAGCTTTCTTT
TRBD1,TRBJ1-6,TRBV5-1,-,CASSRGQASSYNSPLHF,TGCGCCAGCAGCAGGGGACAGGCGAGCTCCTATAATTCACCCCTCCACTTT
TRBD2,TRBJ2-7,TRBV6-5,-,CASSPVGLQTYEQYF,TGTGCCAGCAGTCCCGTGGGACTACAGACCTACGAGCAGTACTTC
-,TRBJ2-5,TRBV15,-,CATSRSTTEQYF,TGTGCCACCAGCAGATCTACTACAGAGCAGTACTTC
-,TRBJ2-1,TRBV5-8,-,CASSIGTGIYNEQFF,TGTGCCAGCAGCATAGGGACGGGAATATACAATGAGCAGTTCTTC
TRBD1,TRBJ1-2,TRBV7-8,-,CASSLRDRGGGYTF,TGTGCCAGCAGCTTACGAGACAGGGGGGGTGGCTACACCTTC
TRBD1,TRBJ2-1,TRBV28,-,CASKPTGQRNEQFF,TGTGCCAGCAAACCGACGGGACAGCGGAATGAGCAGTTCTTC
-,TRBJ1-2,TRBV5-6,-,CASRPPGGNYGYTF,TGTGCCAGCAGACCCCCCGGTGGGAACTATGGCTACACCTTC
TRBD1,TRBJ2-7,TRBV28,-,CASSFLSAGQGAREQYF,TGTGCCAGCAGTTTTCTCTCAGCGGGACAGGGGGCGCGGGAGCAGTACTTC
-,TRBJ1-4,TRBV7-9,-,CASSFSGEKLFF,TGTGCCAGCAGCTTTTCGGGCGAAAAACTGTTTTTT
-,TRBJ2-3,TRBV5-1,-,CASRGTSPSTDTQYF,TGCGCCAGCAGAGGCACTAGCCCTAGCACAGATACGCAGTATTTT
-,TRBJ1-5,TRBV9,-,CASSPGHSNQPQHF,TGTGCCAGCAGCCCAGGACATAGCAATCAGCCCCAGCATTTT
TRBD1,TRBJ2-5,TRBV4-1,-,CASSQELWTGNQETQYF,TGCGCCAGCAGCCAAGAGCTCTGGACAGGAAACCAAGAGACCCAGTACTTC
TRBD1,TRBJ2-5,TRBV7-7,-,CASSLDRDETQYF,TGTGCTAGCAGCTTAGACAGGGATGAGACCCAGTACTTC
-,TRBJ1-5,TRBV28,-,CASNSGVNQPQHF,TGTGCCAGCAACAGCGGGGTAAATCAGCCCCAGCATTTT
-,TRBJ2-4,TRBV18,once,CASSPTLGGAKNIQYF,TGTGCCAGCTCACCAACCCTTGGTGGGGCCAAAAACATTCAGTACTTC
-,TRBJ2-5,TRBV9,-,CASSVGRRTETQYF,TGTGCCAGCAGCGTAGGACGGAGGACGGAGACCCAGTACTTC
TRBD1,TRBJ2-7,TRBV27,-,CASSFAGGVYEQYF,TGTGCCAGCAGTTTCGCAGGGGGCGTGTACGAGCAGTACTTC
TRBD2,TRBJ2-1,TRBV9,-,CASSVLPLADSYNEQFF,TGTGCCAGCAGCGTACTACCTCTAGCGGACTCCTACAATGAGCAGTTCTTC
-,TRBJ2-3,TRBV10-3,-,CAIRSSASTDTQYF,TGTGCCATCAGGTCGTCTGCTAGCACAGATACGCAGTATTTT
-,TRBJ2-5,TRBV11-2,-,CASSLGRLPQETQYF,TGTGCCAGCAGCTTAGGCCGATTGCCCCAAGAGACCCAGTACTTC
-,TRBJ2-3,TRBV5-1,-,CASSSGTGTDTQYF,TGCGCCAGCAGCTCGGGGACGGGCACAGATACGCAGTATTTT
-,TRBJ2-2,TRBV10-3,-,CAAALGVNTGELFF,TGTGCCGCAGCTCTCGGGGTGAACACCGGGGAGCTGTTTTTT
-,TRBJ2-1,TRBV7-7,-,CASSLEVQAEQFF,TGTGCTAGCAGCTTAGAAGTTCAGGCTGAGCAGTTCTTC
-,TRBJ2-3,TRBV30,-,CAWSVGMGSTDTQYF,TGTGCCTGGAGTGTAGGGATGGGGAGCACAGATACGCAGTATTTT
TRBD1,TRBJ1-3,TRBV18,-,CASSPPDRGHGNTIYF,TGTGCCAGCTCACCGCCGGACAGGGGTCATGGAAACACCATATATTTT
TRBD1,TRBJ1-1,TRBV19,-,CASSTDRGNTEAFF,TGTGCCAGTAGTACCGACAGGGGGAACACTGAAGCTTTCTTT
TRBD1,TRBJ2-5,TRBV28,-,CASSLLTGYLTQYF,TGTGCCAGCAGTTTATTGACAGGGTATCTGACCCAGTACTTC
-,TRBJ1-5,TRBV7-8,-,CASSAQGSEPQHF,TGTGCCAGCAGCGCCCAGGGCTCAGAGCCCCAGCATTTT
-,TRBJ2-2,TRBV9,-,CASSVMGETGELFF,TGTGCCAGCAGCGTAATGGGGGAGACCGGGGAGCTGTTTTTT
-,TRBJ2-3,TRBV19,-,CASSSTFTDTQYF,TGTGCCAGTAGTTCAACTTTTACAGATACGCAGTATTTT
-,TRBJ1-2,TRBV18,-,CASSPKEDLGYTF,TGTGCCAGCTCACCAAAAGAGGATCTCGGCTACACCTTC
TRBD1,TRBJ2-1,TRBV6-5,-,CASSPTGGSYNEQFF,TGTGCCAGCAGTCCTACAGGGGGCTCCTACAATGAGCAGTTCTTC
TRBD1,TRBJ1-6,TRBV6-5,-,CASSPRTGNSPLHF,TGTGCCAGCAGCCCTCGGACAGGCAATTCACCCCTCCACTTT
-,TRBJ2-1,TRBV6-5,-,CASSYSTISSYNEQFF,TGTGCCAGCAGTTACTCGACTATAAGCTCCTACAATGAGCAGTTCTTC
TRBD1,TRBJ2-3,TRBV28,-,CASSFGTGWADTQYF,TGTGCCAGCAGTTTCGGGACAGGGTGGGCAGATACGCAGTATTTT
-,TRBJ2-7,TRBV7-8,once,CASSPSRAILEQYF,TGTGCCAGCAGCCCCTCGAGGGCTATTCTCGAGCAGTACTTC
TRBD1,TRBJ1-5,TRBV6-5,-,CASSYPLPRGRQPQHF,TGTGCCAGCAGTTACCCCCTTCCCAGGGGGCGTCAGCCCCAGCATTTT
-,TRBJ2-7,TRBV30,-,CAWSPPGEQYF,TGTGCCTGGAGTCCGCCTGGCGAGCAGTACTTC
TRBD1,TRBJ1-5,TRBV19,-,CASSMDRVQPQHF,TGTGCCAGTAGTATGGACAGGGTCCAGCCCCAGCATTTT
-,TRBJ2-7,TRBV10-3,-,CAISALKTGNYEQYF,TGTGCCATCAGTGCCCTAAAGACAGGTAACTACGAGCAGTACTTC
TRBD1,TRBJ1-2,TRBV28,-,CASSSQARGRIHTTGGASWYGYTF,TGTGCCAGCAGTTCCCAGGCCAGAGGGAGAATTCATACGACAGGGGGCGCCTCCTGGTATGGCTACACCTTC